This T cell receptor (beta chain) was sequenced during a study of T-cell reconstitution after alpha-beta-depleted transplantation in children. This clonotype was seen ten or more times. Antigen specificity is unknown. General study results and limits: Diversity and T-cell counts at one year after transplant derived mostly from new T cells. High day-60 TCRbeta diversity in some patients came from surviving recipient T cells and thymic progenitors. Alpha-beta T cells present about two months after transplant were reported to originate from several hundred expanded graft clones.

The CDR3 loop spans 16 amino acids. V was trimmed by 0 bases and J by 5 bases, leaving 17 bases between them. The germline gives CDR1 DFQATT, CDR2 SNEGSKA (reference sequence). Unique molecular identifiers were incorporated into the prepared TCRbeta library. TCRdb used MiXCR to reprocess the PCR reads, holding one entry per CDR3 protein. The top ten clones hold less than 15% of a sample with about 160,000 distinct CDR3 sequences, over 8.5% of them seen once. The sample here was PBMCs, taken before TCRalphabeta/CD19-depleted stem cell transplant. The sequence was collected from a boy between 2 and 10 years old with acute myeloid leukemia, due to receive a stem cell transplant. The J gene is TRBJ2-1, the V gene TRBV20-1; D is possibly TRBD2 (6 bases). The CDR3 DNA reads as TGCAGTGCTAGAGATTTTGCGGGACGGCCAGACAATGAGCAGTTCTTC. Translated, it gives CSARDFAGRPDNEQFF.